The clone carrying this T cell receptor beta chain has only a few counts. TCRdb used MiXCR to reprocess the 5' RACE reads, holding one entry per CDR3 protein. The table lists approximately 1.8 million distinct CDR3 sequences, 25% to 35% of them singletons. There were only healthy Caucasians among the donors. This sample was included in a study of identical twins. Sequenced: cord blood. This receptor was taken from a newborn girl in good health.

In nucleotides, the CDR3 is TGCGCCAGCAGGCGAACCGGACAGGCCCGGTGGAATGAGCAGTTCTTC. Amino acids: CASRRTGQARWNEQFF. The chain has TRBV5-1 and TRBJ2-1, with 7 positions matching TRBD1. Per germline, CDR1 SGHRS and CDR2 YFSETQ. This CDR3 is 16 amino acids long. J lost 7 bases, V lost 5 bases, and 15 bases had no gene match.